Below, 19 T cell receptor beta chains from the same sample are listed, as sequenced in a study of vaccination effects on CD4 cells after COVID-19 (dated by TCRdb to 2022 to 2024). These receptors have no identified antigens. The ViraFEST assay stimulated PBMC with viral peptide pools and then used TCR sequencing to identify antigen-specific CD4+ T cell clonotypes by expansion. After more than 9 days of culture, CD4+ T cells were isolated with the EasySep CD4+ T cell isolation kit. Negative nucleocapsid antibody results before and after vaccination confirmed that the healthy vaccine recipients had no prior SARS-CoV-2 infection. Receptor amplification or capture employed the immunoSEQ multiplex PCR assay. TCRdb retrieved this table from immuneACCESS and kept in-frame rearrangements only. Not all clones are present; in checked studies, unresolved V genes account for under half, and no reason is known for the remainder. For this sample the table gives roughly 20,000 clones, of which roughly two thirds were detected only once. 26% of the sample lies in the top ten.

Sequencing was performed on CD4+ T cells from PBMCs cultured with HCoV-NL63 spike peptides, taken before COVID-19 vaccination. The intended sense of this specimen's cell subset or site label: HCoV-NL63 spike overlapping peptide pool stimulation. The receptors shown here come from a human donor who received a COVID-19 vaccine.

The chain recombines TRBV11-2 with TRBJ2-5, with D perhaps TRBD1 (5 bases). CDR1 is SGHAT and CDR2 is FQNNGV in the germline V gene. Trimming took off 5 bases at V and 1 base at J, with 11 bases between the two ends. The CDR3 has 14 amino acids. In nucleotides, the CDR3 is TGTGCCAGCAGCCAACAGGTTACCCAAGAGACCCAGTACTTC. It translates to CASSQQVTQETQYF.

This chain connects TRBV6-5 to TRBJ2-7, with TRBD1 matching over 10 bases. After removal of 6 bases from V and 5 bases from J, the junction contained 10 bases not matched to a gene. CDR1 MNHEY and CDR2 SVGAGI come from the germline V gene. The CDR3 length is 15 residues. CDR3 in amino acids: CASSLRGDRGHEQYF. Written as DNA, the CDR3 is TGTGCCAGCAGCCTCAGGGGGGACAGGGGCCACGAGCAGTACTTC.

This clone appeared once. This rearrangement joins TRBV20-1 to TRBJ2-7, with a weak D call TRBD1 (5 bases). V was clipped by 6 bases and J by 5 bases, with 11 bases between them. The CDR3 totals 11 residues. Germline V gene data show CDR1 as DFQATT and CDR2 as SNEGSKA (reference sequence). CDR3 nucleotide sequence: TGCAGTGCGTCAGGGATGAACGAGCAGTACTTC. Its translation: CSASGMNEQYF.

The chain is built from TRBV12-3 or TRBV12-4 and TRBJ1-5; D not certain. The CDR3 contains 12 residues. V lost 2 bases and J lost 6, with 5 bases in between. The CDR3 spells CASSLWGQPQHF. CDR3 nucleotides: TGTGCCAGCAGTTTATGGGGTCAGCCCCAGCATTTT.

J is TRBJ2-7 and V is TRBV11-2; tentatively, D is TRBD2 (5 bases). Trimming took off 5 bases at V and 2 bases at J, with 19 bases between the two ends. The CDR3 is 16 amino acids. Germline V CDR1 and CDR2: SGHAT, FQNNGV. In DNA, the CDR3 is TGTGCCAGCAGCCGCGCAGGAGCGGAAAAAACCTACGAGCAGTACTTC. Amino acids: CASSRAGAEKTYEQYF.

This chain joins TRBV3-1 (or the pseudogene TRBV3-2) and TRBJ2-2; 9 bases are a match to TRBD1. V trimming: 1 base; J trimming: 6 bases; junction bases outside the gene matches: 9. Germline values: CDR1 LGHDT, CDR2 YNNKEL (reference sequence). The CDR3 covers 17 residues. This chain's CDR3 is CASSQGVGTGIAGELFF. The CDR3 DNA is TGTGCCAGCAGCCAAGGGGTAGGGACAGGGATCGCCGGGGAGCTGTTTTTT.

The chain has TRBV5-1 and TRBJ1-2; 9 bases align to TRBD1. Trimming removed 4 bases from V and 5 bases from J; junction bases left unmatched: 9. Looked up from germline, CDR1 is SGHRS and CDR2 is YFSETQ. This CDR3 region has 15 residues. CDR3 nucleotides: TGCGCCAGCAGCATACGACAGGGGGTCGAATATGGCTACACCTTC. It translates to CASSIRQGVEYGYTF.

The CDR3 loop reads CASSTGTSGVLAKNIQYF. The CDR3, as DNA: TGCGCCAGCAGCACGGGGACTAGCGGTGTCCTAGCCAAAAACATTCAGTACTTC. V usage is TRBV5-1 and J usage is TRBJ2-4; 11 positions agree with TRBD2. The CDR3 covers 18 residues. CDR1 is SGHRS, CDR2 YFSETQ, per germline. J was trimmed by 0 bases and V by 4 bases; bases with no gene match: 9.

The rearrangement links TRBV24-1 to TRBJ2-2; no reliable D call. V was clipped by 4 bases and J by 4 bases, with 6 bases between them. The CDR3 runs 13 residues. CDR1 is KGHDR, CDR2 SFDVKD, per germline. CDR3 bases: TGTGCCACCAGTGAACGACCCACCGGGGAGCTGTTTTTT. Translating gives CATSERPTGELFF.

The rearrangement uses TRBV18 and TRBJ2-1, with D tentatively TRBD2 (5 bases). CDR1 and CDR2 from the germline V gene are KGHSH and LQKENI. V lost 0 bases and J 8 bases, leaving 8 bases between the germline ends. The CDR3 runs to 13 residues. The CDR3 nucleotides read TGTGCCAGCTCACCACCCGCGGACTATGAGCAGTTCTTC. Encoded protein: CASSPPADYEQFF.

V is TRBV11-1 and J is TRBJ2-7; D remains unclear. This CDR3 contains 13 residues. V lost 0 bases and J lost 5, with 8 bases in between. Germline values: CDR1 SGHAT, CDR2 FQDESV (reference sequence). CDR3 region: CASSLAGSHEQYF. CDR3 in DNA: TGTGCCAGCAGCTTAGCGGGGTCCCACGAGCAGTACTTC.

The DNA for the CDR3 is TGTGCCAGTAGTATCGGGAGATCCTCTGGAAACACCATATATTTT. It yields the protein CASSIGRSSGNTIYF. The chain joins TRBV19 to TRBJ1-3; the D is unclear. The length of the CDR3 is 15 residues. V was trimmed by 3 bases and J by 0 bases, leaving 9 bases between them. Germline V CDR1 and CDR2: LNHDA, SQIVND (reference sequence).

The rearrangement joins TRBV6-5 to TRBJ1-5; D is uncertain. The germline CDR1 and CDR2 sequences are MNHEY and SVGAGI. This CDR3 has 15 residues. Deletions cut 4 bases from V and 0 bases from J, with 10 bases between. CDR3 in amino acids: CASSSNLYSNQPQHF. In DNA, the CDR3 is TGTGCCAGCAGTTCCAACCTCTATAGCAATCAGCCCCAGCATTTT.

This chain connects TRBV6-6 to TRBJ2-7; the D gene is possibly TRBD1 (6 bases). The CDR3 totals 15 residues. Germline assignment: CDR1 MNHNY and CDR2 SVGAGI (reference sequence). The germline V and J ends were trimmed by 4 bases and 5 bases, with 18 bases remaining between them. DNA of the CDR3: TGTGCCAGCAGTTCCCGAACAGGGACCCAAAACGAGCAGTACTTC. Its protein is CASSSRTGTQNEQYF.

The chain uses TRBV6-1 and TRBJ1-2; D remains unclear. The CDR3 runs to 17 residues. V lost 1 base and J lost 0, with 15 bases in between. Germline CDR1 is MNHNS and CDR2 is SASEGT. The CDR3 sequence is CASSEGARRGPNYGYTF. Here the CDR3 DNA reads TGTGCCAGCAGTGAAGGGGCCCGGCGGGGTCCTAACTATGGCTACACCTTC.

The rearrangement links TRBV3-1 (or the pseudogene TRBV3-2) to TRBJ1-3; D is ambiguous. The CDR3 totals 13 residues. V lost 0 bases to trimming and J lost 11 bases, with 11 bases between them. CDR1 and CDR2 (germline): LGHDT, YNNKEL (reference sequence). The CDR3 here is CASSQDTPPPIYF. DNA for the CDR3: TGTGCCAGCAGCCAAGATACGCCCCCTCCCATATATTTT.

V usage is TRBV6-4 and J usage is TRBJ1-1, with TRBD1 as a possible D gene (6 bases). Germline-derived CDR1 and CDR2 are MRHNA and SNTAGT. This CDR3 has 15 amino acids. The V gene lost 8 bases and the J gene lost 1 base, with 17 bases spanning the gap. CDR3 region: CASRFSGARNTEAFF. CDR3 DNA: TGTGCCAGCCGTTTCTCAGGGGCGCGGAACACTGAAGCTTTCTTT.

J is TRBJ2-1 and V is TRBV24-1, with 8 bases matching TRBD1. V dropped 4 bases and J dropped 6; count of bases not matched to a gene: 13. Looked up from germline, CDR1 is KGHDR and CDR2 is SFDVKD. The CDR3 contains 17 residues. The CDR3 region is CATSDPFGQGIGNEQFF. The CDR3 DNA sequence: TGTGCCACCAGTGACCCGTTTGGACAGGGTATAGGCAATGAGCAGTTCTTC.

The CDR3 loop reads CASSQDRLAVYNEQFF. The CDR3 DNA reads as TGTGCCAGCAGCCAAGATCGACTAGCGGTCTACAATGAGCAGTTCTTC. The chain employs TRBV3-1 (or the pseudogene TRBV3-2) and TRBJ2-1; 9 nucleotides line up with TRBD2. Germline CDR1 LGHDT, CDR2 YNNKEL (reference sequence). V lost 0 bases, J lost 3 bases, and 3 bases stayed unmatched. CDR3 size: 16 residues.